These 22 T cell receptor beta chains were all obtained from the same sample, sequenced in a study of Ad26.COV2.S vaccination and SARS-CoV-2 variants. Clones were sequenced by immunoSEQ multiplex PCR, and TCRdb holds only the in-frame ones, with some missing. The sample includes about 350,000 clones, 88% of them seen just once. Treatment specified: roughly 18 received Ad26.COV2.S at low or high dose, single or two shots; about 5 received placebo; per-sample allocation not given. The study sampled participants on day 63 after the first vaccine or placebo injection. The sequences come from peripheral blood, collected in a trial of Ad26.COV2.S vaccine versus placebo. These receptors were collected from a person aged 18 to 59 who received the Ad26.COV2.S COVID-19 vaccine or a placebo.

The chain links TRBV18 to TRBJ1-2; weak D call: TRBD1 (5 bases). Trimming shortened V by 1 base and J by 8 bases, and 11 bases separated the two germline ends. This CDR3 region has 13 residues. CDR1 and CDR2 (germline): KGHSH, LQKENI. DNA for the CDR3: TGTGCCAGCTCACCACTCTCAGGGTACGGCTACACCTTC. The encoded protein is CASSPLSGYGYTF.

V usage is TRBV9 and J usage is TRBJ1-1; D gene uncertain. Germline assignment: CDR1 SGDLS and CDR2 YYNGEE. The V end was cut by 2 bases, the J end by 1 base, with 21 bases between. This CDR3 has 18 amino acids. The CDR3 reads CASSVQTPGVLGNTEAFF. CDR3 sequence (DNA): TGTGCCAGCAGCGTTCAGACCCCCGGAGTGCTAGGGAACACTGAAGCTTTCTTT.

The chain uses TRBV7-3 and TRBJ2-2; D is perhaps TRBD2 (5 bases). Germline loops: CDR1 SGHTA, CDR2 FQGTGA. The germline V and J ends were trimmed by 2 bases and 6 bases, with 13 bases remaining between them. This CDR3 has 15 residues. CDR3: CASSLLRGTAGELFF. The CDR3 nucleotides are TGTGCCAGCAGCTTACTCCGGGGAACGGCCGGGGAGCTGTTTTTT. The entire variable domain, with the rest obtained from reference TRBV7-3 and TRBJ2-2, is as follows: GAGVSQTPSNKVTEKGKYVELRCDPISGHTALYWYRQSLGQGPEFLIYFQGTGAADDSGLPNDRFFAVRPEGSVSTLKIQRTERGDSAVYLCASSLLRGTAGELFFGEGSRLTVL.

This clone appeared a single time. This chain connects TRBV4-1 to TRBJ2-7; D possibly uses TRBD1 or TRBD2 (6 bases each). Germline CDR1 reads MGHRA; CDR2 reads YSYEKL. CDR3 length: 15 residues. V lost 4 bases to trimming and J lost 7 bases, with 20 bases between them. This CDR3 is CASSLQGGGTGEQYF. In DNA, the CDR3 is TGCGCCAGCAGCCTCCAAGGAGGGGGAACAGGGGAGCAGTACTTC.

The V gene is TRBV6-5, the J gene TRBJ1-1; the match to TRBD1 covers 9 bases. The CDR3 has 13 residues. The trim removed 5 bases at V and 8 bases at J, leaving 6 bases unmatched. The V gene's germline CDR1 is MNHEY and CDR2 SVGAGI. DNA of the CDR3: TGTGCCAGCAGTCGGACAGGGGCCGCCGAAGCTTTCTTT. Translation gives CASSRTGAAEAFF.

The chain recombines TRBV27 with TRBJ2-3; no reliable D call. V shed 3 bases and J shed 2 bases, with 12 bases lying between them. Germline assignment: CDR1 MNHEY and CDR2 SMNVEV (reference sequence). The CDR3 runs to 15 residues. CDR3 DNA sequence: TGTGCCAGCAGTTTGAAGGGTTCAGTCACAGATACGCAGTATTTT. Protein sequence: CASSLKGSVTDTQYF.

The rearrangement uses TRBV7-2 and TRBJ1-2; no reliable D call. Trimming took off 0 bases at V and 2 bases at J, with 7 bases between the two ends. The CDR3 extends over 14 amino acids. The V gene's germline CDR1 is SGHTA and CDR2 FQGNSA. The CDR3 sequence: CASSLAMDNYGYTF. The CDR3 nucleotides read TGTGCCAGCAGCTTAGCGATGGACAACTATGGCTACACCTTC.

This chain uses TRBV29-1 with TRBJ2-2; 10 nucleotides agree with TRBD2. The CDR3 spans 15 residues. V shed 6 bases, J shed 4 bases, and the junction held 8 bases outside the gene matches. The germline CDR1 and CDR2 sequences are SQVTM and ANQGSEA. For the CDR3, the DNA is TGCAGCGTGGGGGAACTAGCGGGACTCACCGGGGAGCTGTTTTTT. Its translation is CSVGELAGLTGELFF.

The chain recombines TRBV27 with TRBJ1-2; 12 nucleotides match TRBD1. CDR1 is MNHEY and CDR2 is SMNVEV in the germline V gene (reference sequence). This CDR3 has 15 residues. V was pared by 0 bases and J by 10 bases, with 6 bases of the junction left unmatched. This CDR3 reads CASSLSPGQGALYTF. The DNA of the CDR3 is TGTGCCAGCAGTTTATCTCCGGGACAGGGGGCCCTCTACACCTTC.

A few counts support this clone. The chain employs TRBV6-2 or TRBV6-3 and TRBJ1-3, with D uncertain. The CDR3 consists of 15 residues. The germline V gene has CDR1 MNHEY and CDR2 SVGEGT. V shed 2 bases and J shed 8 bases, with 16 bases lying between them. Here the CDR3 reads CASSYLGRFGDTIYF. The DNA of the CDR3 is TGTGCCAGCAGTTACCTCGGCAGGTTCGGAGACACCATATATTTT.

On this clone: The junction departs from germline at one end; a sequencing error may be responsible. J is TRBJ1-5 and V is TRBV27; unclear D gene. CDR3 size: 15 residues. In germline, CDR1 is MNHEY, CDR2 SMNVEV (reference sequence). CDR3 bases: TGTGCCAGCAGCTTATATTTGAGGAGCAATCAGCCCCAGCATTTT. Protein: CASSLYLRSNQPQHF.

The V and J genes are TRBV7-2 and TRBJ2-7, with 7 bases aligning to TRBD2. The CDR3 extends over 15 amino acids. CDR1 is SGHTA and CDR2 is FQGNSA in the germline V gene. Unmatched junction bases numbered 8, after V lost 4 bases and J lost 2 bases. The CDR3 bases are TGTGCCAGCAGCTCCGGGGGAGGGAGTCCCTACGAGCAGTACTTC. Protein: CASSSGGGSPYEQYF. The whole variable domain, remainder taken from reference TRBV7-2 and TRBJ2-7, is GAGVSQSPSNKVTEKGKDVELRCDPISGHTALYWYRQSLGQGLEFLIYFQGNSAPDKSGLPSDRFSAERTGGSVSTLTIQRTQQEDSAVYLCASSSGGGSPYEQYFGPGTRLTVT.

This sequence joins TRBV27 and TRBJ2-7; 7 bases line up with TRBD1. J was trimmed by 2 bases and V by 6 bases; bases with no gene match: 7. The CDR3 spans 14 residues. The V gene's germline CDR1 is MNHEY and CDR2 SMNVEV (reference sequence). DNA for the CDR3: TGTGCCAGCAGCCCAGGGGGTTGGCCCTACGAGCAGTACTTC. This encodes CASSPGGWPYEQYF.

The chain couples TRBV29-1 to TRBJ2-7, with D tentatively TRBD2 (7 bases). V was cut by 6 bases and J by 5 bases, with 17 bases left in between. This CDR3 is built from 13 residues. Per the germline V gene, CDR1 is SQVTM and CDR2 is ANQGSEA. The CDR3 is CSVRGGGHNEQYF. CDR3 coding DNA: TGCAGCGTCCGTGGGGGGGGGCACAACGAGCAGTACTTC.

This chain connects TRBV5-1 to TRBJ2-5; 9 positions agree with TRBD2. V shed 4 bases, J shed 5 bases, and the junction held 15 bases outside the gene matches. CDR1 and CDR2 (germline): SGHRS, YFSETQ. The CDR3 is made up of 17 amino acids. The CDR3 coding sequence is TGCGCCAGCAGCCCCGCCGTGGGCGGGAGGGCCAGGGAGACCCAGTACTTC. Protein sequence: CASSPAVGGRARETQYF. The whole variable domain, remainder taken from reference TRBV5-1 and TRBJ2-5, is KAGVTQTPRYLIKTRGQQVTLSCSPISGHRSVSWYQQTPGQGLQFLFEYFSETQRNKGNFPGRFSGRQFSNSRSEMNVSTLELGDSALYLCASSPAVGGRARETQYFGPGTRLLVL.

The chain uses TRBV6-5 and TRBJ1-3; TRBD1 might be the D (6 bases). The V end was cut by 4 bases, the J end by 0 bases, with 13 bases between. CDR1 is MNHEY, CDR2 SVGAGI, per germline. The CDR3 runs 16 residues. The CDR3 protein is CASSSTGIVSGNTIYF. Written as DNA, the CDR3 is TGTGCCAGCAGTTCAACAGGGATTGTCTCTGGAAACACCATATATTTT.

The J gene is TRBJ1-1, the V gene TRBV19; the D is unclear. With 3 bases removed from V and 2 bases from J, the gap between germline ends came to 10 bases. CDR1 and CDR2 from the germline V gene are LNHDA and SQIVND (reference sequence). The CDR3 sequence is 14 residues long. In DNA, the CDR3 is TGTGCCAGTAGTATGGCAACAGCAAACACTGAAGCTTTCTTT. Its protein product is CASSMATANTEAFF.

V is TRBV4-3 and J is TRBJ1-1; TRBD1 matches 8 bases. This CDR3 is built from 14 residues. J lost 1 base, V lost 6 bases, and 4 bases had no gene match. Germline V gene lookup returns CDR1 LGHNA and CDR2 YSLEER. CDR3 loop: CASSPGQANTEAFF. Here the CDR3 DNA reads TGCGCCAGCAGTCCGGGACAGGCGAACACTGAAGCTTTCTTT.

This clone was seen only once. The rearrangement links TRBV18 to TRBJ1-1; 7 positions agree with TRBD1. The V gene end was trimmed by 6 bases and the J gene end by 0 bases; junction bases not matched to a gene: 4. Germline CDR1 KGHSH, CDR2 LQKENI. The CDR3 runs 14 residues. This CDR3 reads CASSLGQMNTEAFF. CDR3 DNA sequence: TGTGCCAGCTCGCTGGGACAGATGAACACTGAAGCTTTCTTT.

The chain recombines TRBV28 with TRBJ2-4, with D hard to call. The CDR3 extends over 16 amino acids. V shed 6 bases and J shed 0 bases, with 15 bases lying between them. In germline, CDR1 is MDHEN, CDR2 SYDVKM. For the CDR3, the DNA is TGTGCCAGCAGCGGGCAAGGACCCATAGCCAAAAACATTCAGTACTTC. This encodes CASSGQGPIAKNIQYF.

The chain uses TRBV3-1 (or the pseudogene TRBV3-2) and TRBJ2-3; possibly TRBD1 or TRBD2 for D (5 bases each). The V gene lost 2 bases and the J gene lost 1 base, with 7 bases spanning the gap. Germline-derived CDR1 and CDR2 are LGHDT and YNNKEL (reference sequence). The CDR3 is 14 amino acids. The CDR3 sequence is CASSQMGGTDTQYF. Here the CDR3 DNA reads TGTGCCAGCAGCCAAATGGGGGGCACAGATACGCAGTATTTT.

The chain links TRBV3-1 (or the pseudogene TRBV3-2) to TRBJ2-1; perhaps TRBD1 as D (6 bases). The CDR3 consists of 15 residues. CDR1 is LGHDT and CDR2 is YNNKEL in the germline V gene (reference sequence). V shed 4 bases and J shed 8 bases, with 18 bases lying between them. CDR3 sequence (DNA): TGTGCCAGCAGCCTAACAGGGTTCTTAGGGGATGAGCAGTTCTTC. Translation: CASSLTGFLGDEQFF.